Each of the 20 T cell receptor beta chains below was sequenced from the same sample in a study of T cell repertoires in cytomegalovirus infection. No antigen has been identified for these receptors. TCRdb reprocessed the reads via MiXCR and lists one record per CDR3 protein. This table holds 650,000 to 900,000 distinct CDR3 sequences, about 33% found once. The sample consisted of cultured CD8+ T cells from PBMCs, taken from culture after CMV antigen stimulation. Every receptor here comes from a human donor in good health (CMV status not recorded). Some clones in this sample may be carry-over from other donors' samples.

This clonotype was seen repeatedly, ten times or more. V and J are TRBV7-2 and TRBJ1-6, with a weak D call TRBD1 (6 bases). CDR3 length: 17 residues. The germline V and J ends were trimmed by 5 bases and 5 bases, with 19 bases remaining between them. The V gene's germline CDR1 is SGHTA and CDR2 FQGNSA. The CDR3 DNA follows: TGTGCCAGCAGCCGACAGGCAGCGCGCCGAGATAATTCACCCCTCCACTTT. Its protein is CASSRQAARRDNSPLHF.

This clonotype was seen a few times. The V call is TRBV7-6, the J call TRBJ2-1; D is possibly TRBD1 (5 bases). The CDR3 runs 14 residues. V lost 4 bases and J lost 8, with 15 bases in between. Germline CDR1 SGHVS, CDR2 FNYEAQ. This CDR3 reads CASSSRREGDEQFF. The CDR3 DNA is TGTGCCAGCAGCTCCCGCAGGGAAGGGGATGAGCAGTTCTTC.

This clonotype showed up just a few times. The CDR3: CATSDSTGLGTREQETQYF. CDR3 sequence (DNA): TGTGCCACCAGTGATTCGACAGGGCTGGGGACTAGGGAGCAAGAGACCCAGTACTTC. V and J are TRBV24-1 and TRBJ2-5; D is possibly TRBD2 (8 bases). The CDR3 length is 19 residues. Trimming took off 2 bases at V and 2 bases at J, with 23 bases between the two ends. Germline V lookup: CDR1 KGHDR, CDR2 SFDVKD.

This clonotype showed up just a few times. This chain links TRBV7-9 with TRBJ2-5; 9 bases line up with TRBD1. This CDR3 region has 16 residues. Germline CDR1 and CDR2: SEHNR and FQNEAQ (reference sequence). The V segment lost 5 bases and the J segment 4 bases; nucleotides outside the gene matches: 11. CDR3 amino acids: CASSQAQGARRETQYF. In DNA, the CDR3 is TGTGCCAGCAGCCAAGCACAGGGGGCGCGAAGAGAGACCCAGTACTTC.

The chain links TRBV9 to TRBJ1-1, with TRBD1 identical over 7 bases. The CDR3 extends over 14 amino acids. Unmatched junction bases numbered 11, after V lost 4 bases and J lost 8 bases. Germline V gives CDR1 SGDLS, CDR2 YYNGEE. The CDR3 region has the DNA TGTGCCAGCAGCTTAGGGAGCGGAGGGGGCGAAGCTTTCTTT. It translates to CASSLGSGGGEAFF. Drawing the rest from reference TRBV9 and TRBJ1-1, the complete variable domain is DSGVTQTPKHLITATGQRVTLRCSPRSGDLSVYWYQQSLDQGLQFLIQYYNGEERAKGNILERFSAQQFPDLHSELNLSSLELGDSALYFCASSLGSGGGEAFFGQGTRLTVV.

The chain joins TRBV2 to TRBJ2-2; TRBD2 matches at 15 bases. The germline CDR1 and CDR2 sequences are SNHLY and FYNNEI. This CDR3 has 19 residues. V was clipped by 6 bases and J by 0 bases; unmatched bases: 8. The CDR3 DNA reads TGTGCCAGCAGGGTTACCGGGACTAGCGGGGGGCCGAACACCGGGGAGCTGTTTTTT. It yields the protein CASRVTGTSGGPNTGELFF.

The chain carries TRBV5-1 and TRBJ2-1; 10 bases fit TRBD1. Trimming cost V 4 bases and J 4 bases; bases outside gene matches: 11. Germline CDR1 and CDR2: SGHRS and YFSETQ. The CDR3 length is 17 residues. CDR3 sequence: CASSILRDRGFYNEQFF. The CDR3 DNA reads TGCGCCAGCAGCATACTTAGGGACAGGGGATTTTACAATGAGCAGTTCTTC.

The chain combines TRBV5-6 with TRBJ1-5; 11 bases map to TRBD1. The CDR3 is 19 residues long. From germline, CDR1 is SGHDT and CDR2 YYEEEE. Trimming cost V 3 bases and J 0 bases; bases outside gene matches: 11. The CDR3: CASSSGQGAFSYSNQPQHF. CDR3 DNA sequence: TGTGCCAGCAGCTCAGGACAGGGGGCTTTCTCATATAGCAATCAGCCCCAGCATTTT. Variable domain in full (rest from reference TRBV5-6 and TRBJ1-5): DAGVTQSPTHLIKTRGQQVTLRCSPKSGHDTVSWYQQALGQGPQFIFQYYEEEERQRGNFPDRFSGHQFPNYSSELNVNALLLGDSALYLCASSSGQGAFSYSNQPQHFGDGTRLSIL.

The chain employs TRBV13 and TRBJ2-1; 11 nucleotides match TRBD2. CDR3 size: 17 residues. Germline V lookup: CDR1 PRHDT, CDR2 FYEKMQ (reference sequence). The J segment lost 1 base and the V segment lost 4 bases, leaving 6 bases of the junction unmatched. CDR3 residues: CASSSTSGVLSYNEQFF. The CDR3 DNA reads as TGTGCCAGCAGCTCGACTAGCGGGGTTTTGTCCTACAATGAGCAGTTCTTC.

This clonotype appeared a few times. A much larger clonotype is one base distant, so this may be a read error. V is TRBV7-8 and J is TRBJ2-1; no reliable D call. The germline CDR1 and CDR2 sequences are SGHVS and FQNEAQ. The CDR3 contains 15 residues. Trimming pared 1 base from V and 1 base from J, leaving 8 bases between. This chain's CDR3 is CASSLEGRSYNEQFF. The CDR3, as DNA: TGTGCCAGCAGCTTAGAGGGCAGATCCTACAATGAGCAGTTCTTC.

The chain joins TRBV7-9 to TRBJ2-4, with 12 bases aligning to TRBD2. This CDR3 has 15 amino acids. The germline CDR1 and CDR2 sequences are SEHNR and FQNEAQ (reference sequence). The V segment lost 4 bases and the J segment 8 bases; nucleotides outside the gene matches: 6. The CDR3 DNA reads as TGTGCCAGCAGCTACACTAGCGGGGGGCGGGACATTCAGTACTTC. It codes for CASSYTSGGRDIQYF.

This clonotype was detected many times. V gene TRBV7-2 combines with J gene TRBJ1-1; no definite D call. Germline CDR1 reads SGHTA; CDR2 reads FQGNSA. V lost 2 bases, J lost 1 base, and 14 bases lay in between. The CDR3 has 16 residues. The CDR3 nucleotides are TGTGCCAGCAGCTTACGAGCGGCGGTTCCGAACACTGAAGCTTTCTTT. Encoded protein: CASSLRAAVPNTEAFF.

Comment on this clonotype: At one boundary the junction diverges from the germline segment, which might be a read error. The rearrangement links TRBV4-1 to TRBJ2-1; tentatively, D is TRBD2 (5 bases). CDR1 is MGHRA and CDR2 is YSYEKL in the germline V gene. The length of the CDR3 is 15 residues. CDR3 coding DNA: TGCACCAGCAGCCAAGAGCCCAGCGGTAATTATGAGCAGTTCTTC. This gives the protein CTSSQEPSGNYEQFF.

The genes are TRBV9 and TRBJ1-2, with a possible D match to TRBD1 (5 bases). The CDR3 extends over 16 amino acids. Deletions cut 0 bases from V and 5 bases from J, with 17 bases between. Germline lookup yields CDR1 SGDLS and CDR2 YYNGEE. CDR3 DNA: TGTGCCAGCAGCGTAGCTGGGGGGGGTCAGCGATATGGCTACACCTTC. Its translation: CASSVAGGGQRYGYTF.

In this sample, this clonotype turned up a few times. V and J are TRBV6-1 and TRBJ2-7, with D possibly TRBD2 on 6 matching bases. V lost 3 bases, J lost 1 base, and 10 bases lay in between. In germline, CDR1 is MNHNS, CDR2 SASEGT. The CDR3 contains 14 residues. CDR3 DNA sequence: TGTGCCAGCAGTGAGTTGGAGGGATCCTACGAGCAGTACGTC. It encodes CASSELEGSYEQYV.

The genes are TRBV7-9 and TRBJ2-6; no reliable D call. Trimming took off 3 bases at V and 2 bases at J, with 8 bases between the two ends. This CDR3 is built from 15 residues. Germline-derived CDR1 and CDR2 are SEHNR and FQNEAQ (reference sequence). CDR3 nucleotides: TGTGCCAGCAGCTTTGCTAGTGCTGGGGCCAACGTCCTGACTTTC. Protein product: CASSFASAGANVLTF.

This clonotype was picked up a small number of times. The chain has TRBV6-5 and TRBJ1-5, with no clear D. V gave up 7 bases and J gave up 3 bases, with 10 bases separating them. The CDR3 has 13 residues. Germline lookup yields CDR1 MNHEY and CDR2 SVGAGI. In nucleotides, the CDR3 is TGTGCCAGCACCTCGACCCTCAATCAGCCCCAGCATTTT. Translated: CASTSTLNQPQHF.

This clonotype occurred many times. The V gene is TRBV7-8, the J gene TRBJ2-1; D remains unclear. The V end lost 3 bases, the J end lost 9 bases, and 6 bases lay between the germline ends. Germline V gene lookup returns CDR1 SGHVS and CDR2 FQNEAQ. The CDR3 is made up of 11 amino acids. CDR3 nucleotide sequence: TGTGCCAGCAGCTTTGGTAGTGAGCAGTTCTTC. Residues: CASSFGSEQFF.

This clonotype showed up just a few times. V usage is TRBV28 and J usage is TRBJ1-1; a possible D gene is TRBD1 (5 bases). This CDR3 spans 14 amino acids. Germline values: CDR1 MDHEN, CDR2 SYDVKM. Trimming removed 6 bases from V and 0 bases from J, with 11 bases in between. The CDR3 DNA reads TGTGCCAGCAGGGGATACAGGCTGAACACTGAAGCTTTCTTT. It specifies CASRGYRLNTEAFF.

This clonotype appeared a few times. V usage is TRBV7-6 and J usage is TRBJ1-5; D is uncertain. V gave up 0 bases and J gave up 8 bases, with 11 bases separating them. The CDR3 length is 14 residues. Germline loops: CDR1 SGHVS, CDR2 FNYEAQ. Here the CDR3 reads CASSLAGEIKPQHF. As DNA, the CDR3 is TGTGCCAGCAGCTTAGCTGGGGAGATCAAGCCCCAGCATTTT. The full variable domain, with the rest looked up from reference TRBV7-6 and TRBJ1-5, is GAGVSQSPRYKVTKRGQDVALRCDPISGHVSLYWYRQALGQGPEFLTYFNYEAQQDKSGLPNDRFSAERPEGSISTLTIQRTEQRDSAMYRCASSLAGEIKPQHFGDGTRLSIL.